This T cell receptor beta chain came from a study of blood T cell repertoires in COVID-19. Background on the study: Samples representing acute and convalescent COVID-19 were sourced from the United States, Italy and Spain. T cells, B-cell-depleted T cells, or PBMCs supplied cDNA or gDNA.

In the original analysis: Estimation of nucleated cell counts was performed using reference gene primer amplification. Clones were read by immunoSEQ multiplex PCR, and TCRdb kept only the in-frame ones, dropping some. That table gives V, J and clone size, and the DNA gave D and trimming. In the table there are 36,000 or so clones, about 86% of which are singletons. Source material: peripheral blood. This sequence was found in a woman aged 70-85 years with active COVID-19.

This CDR3 reads CASSLSQGPYNEQFF. The CDR3 DNA reads TGTGCCAGCAGCTTAAGCCAGGGGCCCTACAATGAGCAGTTCTTC. The chain carries TRBV7-9 and TRBJ2-1, with D perhaps matching TRBD1 (6 bases). The CDR3 covers 15 residues. Between the trimmed V and J ends, which lost 2 bases and 2 bases, there was a span of 10 bases. Germline V gene lookup returns CDR1 SEHNR and CDR2 FQNEAQ (reference sequence).